This entry describes one T cell receptor beta chain. Everyone who took part was roughly 18 to 89 years old, and they came from some 23 US areas. Membership in each cohort depended on participant-reported clinical history. The sample originates from a study of blood T cell repertoires in COVID-19. Measured with immunoSEQ multiplex PCR; TCRdb has only the in-frame clones, and not every one. This table holds around 190,000 clones, about 81% found once. CDR3 size: 14 residues. The junction had 3 bases not matched to a gene; V was cut back by 5 bases and J by 6 bases. Germline CDR1 and CDR2: LNHDA and SQIVND (reference sequence).

This sequence was found in a man aged 40-49 years who had recovered from COVID-19. This sequence joins TRBV19 and TRBJ2-2, with 10 bases that match TRBD2. The sequencing sample was made of PBMCs or T cells enriched from blood (not recorded which). CDR3 DNA sequence: TGTGCCAGTAGTGCCGGACTAGCGGCCGGGGAGCTGTTTTTT. Its protein product is CASSAGLAAGELFF.